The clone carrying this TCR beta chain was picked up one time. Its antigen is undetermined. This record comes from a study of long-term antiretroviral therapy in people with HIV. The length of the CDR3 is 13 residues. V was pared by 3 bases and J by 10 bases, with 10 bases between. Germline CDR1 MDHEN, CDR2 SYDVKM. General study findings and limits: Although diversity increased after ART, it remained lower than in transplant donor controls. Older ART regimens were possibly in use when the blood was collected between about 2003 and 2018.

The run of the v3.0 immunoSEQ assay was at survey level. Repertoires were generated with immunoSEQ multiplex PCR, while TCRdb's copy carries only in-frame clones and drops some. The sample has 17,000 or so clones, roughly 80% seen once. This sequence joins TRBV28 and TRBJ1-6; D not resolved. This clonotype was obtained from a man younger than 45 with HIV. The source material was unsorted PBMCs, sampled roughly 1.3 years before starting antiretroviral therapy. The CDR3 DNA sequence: TGTGCCAGCAGTTTGCTCAATGGGTCACCCCTCCACTTT. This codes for CASSLLNGSPLHF.